This T cell receptor beta chain was found in a study of chemoradiotherapy in HPV16-positive cancers. Study overall: Functional T-cell assays on two HPV16-positive patients' cells defined candidate HPV-specific clones and common TCR motifs.

Findings and caveats of the study: During treatment, candidate HPV-specific clones and E7-related motifs expanded in tumor.

As regards this clone: Its antigen is unknown.

Repertoires were generated with immunoSEQ multiplex PCR, while TCRdb's copy carries only in-frame clones and drops some. The table has under 7,000 clones, 90% seen once; the top ten hold about 1.8%. The specimen comprised blood, sampled from a patient who underwent chemoradiotherapy. The receptor comes from a human donor with HPV-associated anogenital cancer.

Here the CDR3 DNA reads TGTGCCAGCAGTACGTTGACAGGGGGCTACGAGCAGTACTTC. Translation gives CASSTLTGGYEQYF. This sequence joins TRBV28 and TRBJ2-7, with 9 nucleotides matching TRBD1. This CDR3 contains 14 residues. Germline V gene data show CDR1 as MDHEN and CDR2 as SYDVKM. V dropped 5 bases and J dropped 3; count of bases not matched to a gene: 5.